Each of the 4 T cell receptor beta chains below was sequenced from the same sample in a study of cytomegalovirus exposure and HLA in healthy donors. PCR involved 60 Vbeta and 13 Jbeta primers. Here immunoSEQ multiplex PCR was the method, and the copy in TCRdb shows in-frame clones only, minus some. This sample has roughly 200,000 clones, with roughly 72% found just once. Sequences were obtained from PBMCs. The receptors come from a young man in good health and CMV-seronegative.

This clone was seen once. This chain uses TRBV6-1 with TRBJ2-4, with D tentatively TRBD2 (6 bases). Germline V gene sequence: CDR1 MNHNS, CDR2 SASEGT. With 11 bases removed from V and 5 bases from J, the gap between germline ends came to 22 bases. The CDR3 is 15 amino acids. Here the CDR3 DNA reads TGTGCCGGCAAGGGTGGGGGAACGGGGGAAAACATTCAGTACTTC. It encodes CAGKGGGTGENIQYF.

V gene TRBV7-6 combines with J gene TRBJ2-7, with D perhaps TRBD1 (5 bases). The CDR3 spans 14 residues. Germline V lookup: CDR1 SGHVS, CDR2 FNYEAQ. V lost 1 base, J lost 4 bases, and 11 bases lay in between. This CDR3 is CASSLGRGAYEQYF. The CDR3 bases are TGTGCCAGCAGCTTAGGAAGGGGCGCGTACGAGCAGTACTTC.

On this clone itself: Different DNA sequences within this sample yield the same CDR3. J is TRBJ2-5 and V is TRBV5-1; 12 nucleotides match TRBD2. The CDR3 spans 17 residues. J was trimmed by 2 bases and V by 1 base; bases with no gene match: 6. Germline V gene sequence: CDR1 SGHRS, CDR2 YFSETQ. CDR3 in DNA: TGCGCCAGCAGCTTGCGTCAGCTAGCGGGAGGGCAAGAGACCCAGTACTTC. This codes for CASSLRQLAGGQETQYF.

V is TRBV13 and J is TRBJ2-7, with 12 nucleotides matching TRBD2. J lost 4 bases, V lost 5 bases, and 18 bases had no gene match. The CDR3 contains 19 residues. Germline CDR1 reads PRHDT; CDR2 reads FYEKMQ (reference sequence). The CDR3 loop is CASSLHAPTSGSPNYEQYF. CDR3 nucleotides: TGTGCCAGCAGCCTCCATGCGCCGACTAGCGGGAGTCCCAATTACGAGCAGTACTTC.